The rows below give T cell receptor beta chains drawn from one sample of a study of identical twins. TCRdb re-analysed the 5' RACE reads in MiXCR, keeping a single row per CDR3 protein. The table records around 530,000 distinct CDR3 sequences, approximately 16% of them present only once. These sequences were also reported in another study, on yellow fever vaccine responses in identical twins.

The sequencing input was CD4+ T cells sorted from blood. The receptors shown here come from a woman aged 18-29 years in good health. Each CDR3 is given with its conserved first and last residue. The order of the fields is CDR3 length, J gene, V gene, CDR3 protein.

14 | TRBJ2-3 | TRBV7-9 | CASSLVQGPDTQYF
17 | TRBJ2-1 | TRBV5-1 | CASSPATSGRLYNEQFF
15 | TRBJ2-5 | TRBV20-1 | CSAPQRLAGKETQYF
16 | TRBJ2-3 | TRBV12-3/TRBV12-4 | CASSFLRGADTDTQYF
13 | TRBJ2-1 | TRBV7-3 | CASSLTFGDEQFF
11 | TRBJ2-3 | TRBV7-8 | CASSLEGAQYF
16 | TRBJ2-3 | TRBV10-3 | CAIRDNPGQRRDTQYF
17 | TRBJ2-1 | TRBV3-1 | CASSQGGLAGRGNEQFF
15 | TRBJ2-5 | TRBV19 | CASSPGSLPQETQYF
14 | TRBJ1-2 | TRBV7-8 | CASSLSGLGYGYTF
14 | TRBJ2-5 | TRBV18 | CASSPETGEETQYF
14 | TRBJ2-7 | TRBV15 | CATSRAGPEGEQYF
18 | TRBJ2-7 | TRBV10-3 | CAISDRGVTVPSSYEQYF
17 | TRBJ2-3 | TRBV28 | CASSFTGFRSSRDTQYF
15 | TRBJ2-7 | TRBV6-1 | CASSAGTGGPYEQYF
11 | TRBJ2-3 | TRBV20-1 | CSADGRDTQYF
14 | TRBJ1-2 | TRBV5-1 | CASSLVDGTYGYTF
15 | TRBJ2-7 | TRBV5-1 | CASSLGGQGGYEQYF
12 | TRBJ2-1 | TRBV27 | CASSTWGREQFF
14 | TRBJ2-1 | TRBV3-1 | CASSQDMANNEQFF
16 | TRBJ2-1 | TRBV5-3 | CARSGEGGGNYNEQFF
15 | TRBJ1-2 | TRBV12-3/TRBV12-4 | CASSLAMDRPYGYTF
13 | TRBJ1-1 | TRBV6-6 | CASSYLGNTEAFF
15 | TRBJ2-7 | TRBV27 | CASGKNGQGSYEQYF
15 | TRBJ1-1 | TRBV6-5 | CASSYSGIMNTEAFF
16 | TRBJ2-2 | TRBV18 | CASSPPTSADTGELFF
15 | TRBJ2-3 | TRBV5-6 | CASSSGYTSTDTQYF
14 | TRBJ1-1 | TRBV4-1 | CASSRDRMFAEAFF
14 | TRBJ2-3 | TRBV5-1 | CASSRGEVADTQYF
18 | TRBJ2-1 | TRBV28 | CASSLTHPGLILYNEQFF
13 | TRBJ1-3 | TRBV29-1 | CSVASSSGNTIYF
16 | TRBJ2-1 | TRBV2 | CASSELAGVGWNEQFF
15 | TRBJ1-1 | TRBV4-1 | CASSQVPGVWTEAFF
13 | TRBJ2-2 | TRBV20-1 | CSARVAGAGELFF
14 | TRBJ2-1 | TRBV7-3 | CASSPGLVPNEQFF
17 | TRBJ2-3 | TRBV5-1 | CASSLEPSGGGTDTQYF
15 | TRBJ2-5 | TRBV20-1 | CSAPNRGGGKETQYF
14 | TRBJ1-5 | TRBV5-1 | CASSRRTLNQPQHF
14 | TRBJ2-3 | TRBV7-3 | CASRFDRNTDTQYF
14 | TRBJ2-1 | TRBV10-3 | CASLQGSGTFGQFF
14 | TRBJ2-2 | TRBV25-1 | CASSVWRDTGELFF
15 | TRBJ2-7 | TRBV4-2 | CASSQGLGLSYEQYF